Following are 18 T cell receptor beta chains from one sample sequenced in a study of CD8+ T cells in alopecia areata. The treatment denotes: oral pan-JAK inhibitor, 5-10 mg twice daily. cDNA serving as the sequencing template came from extracted, reverse transcribed RNA. Sequencing was performed with immunoSEQ multiplex PCR; in TCRdb, only in-frame clones are kept and a portion is missing. Here the sample spans more than 200,000 clones, over 60% being singletons. The sequencing here drew on CD4+ T cells sorted from blood, taken at week 4, from a patient treated with tofacitinib. The receptors were sampled from a human donor with alopecia areata.

The chain is built from TRBV29-1 and TRBJ2-2; D possibly matches TRBD1 or TRBD2 (5 bases each). V was clipped by 5 bases and J by 6 bases, with 13 bases between them. The CDR3 runs to 13 residues. The germline V gene has CDR1 SQVTM and CDR2 ANQGSEA. CDR3 coding DNA: TGCAGCGTTAAGGGGAGACTGTCCGGGGAGCTGTTTTTT. Amino acid sequence: CSVKGRLSGELFF.

The V call is TRBV7-2, the J call TRBJ1-6; TRBD1 matches 10 bases. CDR3 length: 12 amino acids. The J segment lost 14 bases and the V segment lost 5 bases, leaving 3 bases of the junction unmatched. Looked up from germline, CDR1 is SGHTA and CDR2 is FQGNSA. The DNA of the CDR3 is TGTGCCAGCAGCCAGACAGGGGGCACCCTCCACTTT. This codes for CASSQTGGTLHF.

This clone occurred a few times. The chain recombines TRBV19 with TRBJ2-1; D unresolved. The CDR3 loop spans 16 amino acids. In germline, CDR1 is LNHDA, CDR2 SQIVND (reference sequence). V was pared by 0 bases and J by 1 base, with 10 bases between. The CDR3 region is CASSIDGASSYNEQFF. CDR3 coding DNA: TGTGCCAGTAGTATAGATGGCGCCAGTTCCTACAATGAGCAGTTCTTC. The whole variable domain, remainder taken from reference TRBV19 and TRBJ2-1, is DGGITQSPKYLFRKEGQNVTLSCEQNLNHDAMYWYRQDPGQGLRLIYYSQIVNDFQKGDIAEGYSVSREKKESFPLTVTSAQKNPTAFYLCASSIDGASSYNEQFFGPGTRLTVL.

V and J are TRBV6-5 and TRBJ1-5; TRBD1 is a possible D gene (5 bases). The CDR3 is 15 residues long. Germline lookup yields CDR1 MNHEY and CDR2 SVGAGI. V gave up 0 bases and J gave up 7 bases, with 13 bases separating them. The CDR3 nucleotides are TGTGCCAGCAGTTACTCGAGTAAGGGGCGACAGCCCCAGCATTTT. Translated: CASSYSSKGRQPQHF.

The chain has TRBV6-5 and TRBJ1-2; D is perhaps TRBD1 (5 bases). The CDR3 sequence is 15 residues long. Between the trimmed V and J ends, which lost 4 bases and 6 bases, there was a span of 18 bases. CDR1 and CDR2 from the germline V gene are MNHEY and SVGAGI. In DNA, the CDR3 is TGTGCCAGCAGTTCTGCAGGGTCTGGGAGGCATGGCTACACCTTC. It codes for CASSSAGSGRHGYTF.

The chain recombines TRBV9 with TRBJ2-1; possibly TRBD1 for D (5 bases). V lost 0 bases to trimming and J lost 9 bases, with 16 bases between them. This CDR3 region has 15 residues. Germline V gene lookup returns CDR1 SGDLS and CDR2 YYNGEE. For the CDR3, the DNA is TGTGCCAGCAGCGTAGAGGGGCAAAGCCATAGTGAGCAGTTCTTC. Translation gives CASSVEGQSHSEQFF.

Notes on this clone: The junction differs from germline at one of its ends, possibly a read error. The V and J genes are TRBV30 and TRBJ1-4, with D hard to call. The V gene's germline CDR1 is GTSNPN and CDR2 SVGIG (reference sequence). CDR3 length: 12 amino acids. CDR3 nucleotide sequence: TGTGCCCGGAGTTCAACTAATGAAAAACTGTTTTTT. Translated, it gives CARSSTNEKLFF.

The rearrangement uses TRBV30 and TRBJ1-6; D is perhaps TRBD1 (5 bases). Trimming took 5 bases from V and 10 from J, leaving 18 bases between them. This CDR3 is built from 14 residues. Per germline, CDR1 GTSNPN and CDR2 SVGIG (reference sequence). The CDR3 nucleotides are TGTGCCTGGGCTGCGGGGCTCCGGGGCTCACCCCTCCACTTT. This encodes CAWAAGLRGSPLHF.

The count of this clone is one. This sequence joins TRBV27 and TRBJ2-7; D could derive from TRBD1 or TRBD2 (6 bases each). Germline V CDR1 and CDR2: MNHEY, SMNVEV (reference sequence). Trimming shortened V by 2 bases and J by 3 bases, and 14 bases separated the two germline ends. The CDR3 covers 15 residues. The CDR3 is CASSLEGDSHYEQYF. CDR3 DNA sequence: TGTGCCAGCAGTTTAGAGGGGGACTCCCACTACGAGCAGTACTTC.

J is TRBJ2-1 and V is TRBV5-4, with D perhaps TRBD2 (5 bases). CDR3 size: 13 residues. Germline V gene lookup returns CDR1 SGHNT and CDR2 YYREEE (reference sequence). The V end was cut by 5 bases, the J end by 4 bases, with 10 bases between. The CDR3 sequence: CASRYGNYNEQFF. The CDR3 nucleotides are TGTGCCAGCAGGTACGGGAATTACAATGAGCAGTTCTTC.

The chain joins TRBV7-2 to TRBJ2-5; D may be TRBD1 (5 bases). The V end lost 6 bases, the J end lost 5 bases, and 13 bases lay between the germline ends. CDR3 length: 13 amino acids. Germline loops: CDR1 SGHTA, CDR2 FQGNSA. The CDR3 nucleotides read TGTGCCAGCAGAACAGGAAACATGGAGACCCAGTACTTC. This translates into CASRTGNMETQYF.

A few counts support this clone. The chain recombines TRBV11-1 with TRBJ2-1, with D perhaps matching TRBD1 (6 bases). Germline CDR1 is SGHAT and CDR2 is FQDESV (reference sequence). V was clipped by 5 bases and J by 3 bases, with 11 bases between them. The CDR3 spans 14 residues. The CDR3 reads CASSPMTGYNEQFF. Here the CDR3 DNA reads TGTGCCAGCAGCCCCATGACAGGCTACAATGAGCAGTTCTTC. The full variable domain, with the rest looked up from reference TRBV11-1 and TRBJ2-1, is EAEVAQSPRYKITEKSQAVAFWCDPISGHATLYWYRQILGQGPELLVQFQDESVVDDSQLPKDRFSAERLKGVDSTLKIQPAELGDSAMYLCASSPMTGYNEQFFGPGTRLTVL.

The J gene is TRBJ2-4, the V gene TRBV29-1; unclear D gene. Germline CDR1 reads SQVTM; CDR2 reads ANQGSEA. V lost 2 bases and J 0 bases, leaving 14 bases between the germline ends. CDR3 size: 16 residues. The CDR3 protein is CSVEPPASLAKNIQYF. Written as DNA, the CDR3 is TGCAGCGTTGAACCCCCAGCCTCCCTAGCCAAAAACATTCAGTACTTC.

The chain is built from TRBV7-2 and TRBJ2-5, with D possibly called TRBD1 or TRBD2 (5 bases each). Per the germline V gene, CDR1 is SGHTA and CDR2 is FQGNSA. The CDR3 is 14 residues long. V shed 5 bases and J shed 2 bases, with 12 bases lying between them. The CDR3 sequence: CASSPGTVQETQYF. DNA for the CDR3: TGTGCCAGCAGCCCCGGGACGGTACAAGAGACCCAGTACTTC.

This clone has a handful of counts. The CDR3 sequence is CASSQTGTSNQPQHF. Here the CDR3 DNA reads TGCGCCAGCAGCCAAACAGGGACGAGCAATCAGCCCCAGCATTTT. V gene TRBV4-1 combines with J gene TRBJ1-5, with D maybe TRBD1 (6 bases). The germline V and J ends were trimmed by 2 bases and 1 base, with 9 bases remaining between them. The CDR3 consists of 15 residues. CDR1 and CDR2 (germline): MGHRA, YSYEKL.

This clone was observed a few times. V is TRBV29-1 and J is TRBJ2-7, with 8 nucleotides matching TRBD1. The V and J ends lost 3 bases and 6 bases, in that order; junction bases with no gene match: 7. Germline V lookup: CDR1 SQVTM, CDR2 ANQGSEA. The CDR3 contains 13 residues. The CDR3 region has the DNA TGCAGCGTTGAGCGGGACAGGTCTACCGAGCAGTACTTC. Residues: CSVERDRSTEQYF.

Remarks on this clone: At the DNA level, this CDR3 is encoded by other sequences in the same sample as well. This chain connects TRBV29-1 to TRBJ2-5; D not resolved. The CDR3 has 10 amino acids. V gave up 4 bases and J gave up 2 bases, with 2 bases separating them. Germline V lookup: CDR1 SQVTM, CDR2 ANQGSEA. CDR3 in amino acids: CSVGQETQYF. The CDR3 DNA follows: TGCAGCGTTGGGCAAGAGACCCAGTACTTC.

The chain employs TRBV5-1 and TRBJ2-5; TRBD1 agrees at 8 bases. The junction had 6 bases not matched to a gene; V was cut back by 3 bases and J by 5 bases. CDR1 and CDR2 (germline): SGHRS, YFSETQ. The CDR3 runs to 14 residues. The CDR3 nucleotides read TGCGCCAGCAGCTCCACAGGGGGACGGGAGACCCAGTACTTC. It translates to CASSSTGGRETQYF.